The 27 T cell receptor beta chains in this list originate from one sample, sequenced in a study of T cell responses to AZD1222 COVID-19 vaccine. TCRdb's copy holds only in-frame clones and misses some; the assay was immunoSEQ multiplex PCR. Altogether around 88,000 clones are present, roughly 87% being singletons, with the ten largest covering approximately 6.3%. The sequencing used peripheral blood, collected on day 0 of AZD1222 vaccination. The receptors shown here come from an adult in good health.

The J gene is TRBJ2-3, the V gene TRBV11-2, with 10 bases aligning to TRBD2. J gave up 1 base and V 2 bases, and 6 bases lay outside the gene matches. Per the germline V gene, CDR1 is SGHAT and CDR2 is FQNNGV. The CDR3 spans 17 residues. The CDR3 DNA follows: TGTGCCAGCAGCTTACAAAGGACTAGCGGAGGCACAGATACGCAGTATTTT. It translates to CASSLQRTSGGTDTQYF.

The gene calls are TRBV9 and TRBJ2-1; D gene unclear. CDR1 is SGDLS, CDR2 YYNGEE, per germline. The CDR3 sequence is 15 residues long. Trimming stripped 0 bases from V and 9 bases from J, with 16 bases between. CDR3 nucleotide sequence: TGTGCCAGCAGCGTAGAAATGCTGGGATCAGGTGAGCAGTTCTTC. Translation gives CASSVEMLGSGEQFF.

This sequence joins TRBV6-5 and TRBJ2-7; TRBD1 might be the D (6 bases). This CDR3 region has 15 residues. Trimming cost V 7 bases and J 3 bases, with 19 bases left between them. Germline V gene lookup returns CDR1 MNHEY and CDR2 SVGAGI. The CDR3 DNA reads TGTGCCAGCAAGGGGGAAGGACCGTTCAGCTACGAGCAGTACTTC. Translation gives CASKGEGPFSYEQYF.

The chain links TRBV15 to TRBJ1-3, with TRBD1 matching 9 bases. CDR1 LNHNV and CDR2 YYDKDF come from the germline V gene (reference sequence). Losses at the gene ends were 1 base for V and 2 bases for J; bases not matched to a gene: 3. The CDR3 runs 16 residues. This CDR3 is CATSRGTGDTGNTIYF. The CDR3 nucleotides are TGTGCCACCAGCAGAGGGACAGGGGATACTGGAAACACCATATATTTT.

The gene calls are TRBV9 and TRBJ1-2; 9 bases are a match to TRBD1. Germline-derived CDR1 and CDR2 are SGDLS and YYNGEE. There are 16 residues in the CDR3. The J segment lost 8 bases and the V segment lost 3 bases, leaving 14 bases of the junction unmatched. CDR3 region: CASSAPRGQGLGGYTF. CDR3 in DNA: TGTGCCAGCAGCGCCCCTAGGGGACAGGGTCTCGGGGGCTACACCTTC. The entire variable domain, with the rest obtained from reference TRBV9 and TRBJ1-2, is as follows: DSGVTQTPKHLITATGQRVTLRCSPRSGDLSVYWYQQSLDQGLQFLIQYYNGEERAKGNILERFSAQQFPDLHSELNLSSLELGDSALYFCASSAPRGQGLGGYTFGSGTRLTVV.

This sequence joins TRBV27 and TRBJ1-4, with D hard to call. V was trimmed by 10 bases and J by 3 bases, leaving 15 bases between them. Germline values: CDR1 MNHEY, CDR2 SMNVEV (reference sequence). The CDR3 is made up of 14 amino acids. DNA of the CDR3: TGTGCCAACATCCGAGAGAGATCTAATGAAAAACTGTTTTTT. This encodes CANIRERSNEKLFF. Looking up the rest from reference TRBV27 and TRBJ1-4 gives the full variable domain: EAQVTQNPRYLITVTGKKLTVTCSQNMNHEYMSWYRQDPGLGLRQIYYSMNVEVTDKGDVPEGYKVSRKEKRNFPLILESPSPNQTSLYFCANIRERSNEKLFFGSGTQLSVL.

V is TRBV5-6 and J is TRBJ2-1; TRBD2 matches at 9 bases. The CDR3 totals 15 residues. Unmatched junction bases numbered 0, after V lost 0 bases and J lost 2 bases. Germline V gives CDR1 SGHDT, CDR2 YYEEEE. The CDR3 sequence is CASSLGGRAYNEQFF. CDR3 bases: TGTGCCAGCAGCTTGGGCGGGAGGGCCTACAATGAGCAGTTCTTC.

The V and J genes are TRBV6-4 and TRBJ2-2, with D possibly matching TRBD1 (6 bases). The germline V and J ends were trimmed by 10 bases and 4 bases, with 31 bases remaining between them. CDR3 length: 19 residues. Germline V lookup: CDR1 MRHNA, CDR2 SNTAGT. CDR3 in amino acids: CATVGLTEVRGRGTGELFF. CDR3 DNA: TGTGCCACCGTGGGATTAACGGAAGTAAGGGGCAGGGGCACCGGGGAGCTGTTTTTT.

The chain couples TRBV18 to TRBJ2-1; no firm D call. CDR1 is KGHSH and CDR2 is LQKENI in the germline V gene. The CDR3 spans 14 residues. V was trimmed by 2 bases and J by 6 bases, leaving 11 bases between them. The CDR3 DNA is TGTGCCAGCTCACCAGGTACAATAGGCAATGAGCAGTTCTTC. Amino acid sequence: CASSPGTIGNEQFF.

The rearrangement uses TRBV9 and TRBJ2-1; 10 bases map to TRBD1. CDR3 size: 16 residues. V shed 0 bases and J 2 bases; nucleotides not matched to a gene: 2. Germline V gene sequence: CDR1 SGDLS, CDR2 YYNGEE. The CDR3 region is CASSVGGTGAYNEQFF. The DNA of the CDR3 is TGTGCCAGCAGCGTAGGTGGGACAGGGGCCTACAATGAGCAGTTCTTC.

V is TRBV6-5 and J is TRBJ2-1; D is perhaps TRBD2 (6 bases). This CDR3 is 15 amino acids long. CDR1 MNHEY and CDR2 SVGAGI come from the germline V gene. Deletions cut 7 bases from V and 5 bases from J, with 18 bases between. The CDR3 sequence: CASKETWRENNEQFF. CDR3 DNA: TGTGCCAGCAAGGAGACGTGGCGGGAAAACAATGAGCAGTTCTTC.

CDR3 bases: TGTGCCAGCAGTTCCCTGAGCGGGAGGAAGGTCGAGCAGTACTTC. It specifies CASSSLSGRKVEQYF. The V call is TRBV27, the J call TRBJ2-7; 9 bases are a match to TRBD2. This CDR3 has 15 residues. In germline, CDR1 is MNHEY, CDR2 SMNVEV (reference sequence). The ends lost 4 bases at V and 6 bases at J; junction bases unmatched: 10.

The CDR3 region has the DNA TGCGCCAGCAGCTTGGCCATCGCAGCTAGCACAGATACGCAGTATTTT. The encoded protein is CASSLAIAASTDTQYF. The V gene is TRBV5-1, the J gene TRBJ2-3; D is unresolved. V shed 0 bases and J shed 0 bases, with 11 bases lying between them. CDR1 is SGHRS, CDR2 YFSETQ, per germline. This CDR3 has 16 amino acids.

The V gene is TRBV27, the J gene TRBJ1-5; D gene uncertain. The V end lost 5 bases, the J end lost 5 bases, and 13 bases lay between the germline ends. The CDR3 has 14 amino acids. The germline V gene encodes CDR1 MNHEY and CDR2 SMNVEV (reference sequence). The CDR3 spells CASSPKGPHQPQHF. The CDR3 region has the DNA TGTGCCAGCAGTCCAAAGGGTCCCCATCAGCCCCAGCATTTT.

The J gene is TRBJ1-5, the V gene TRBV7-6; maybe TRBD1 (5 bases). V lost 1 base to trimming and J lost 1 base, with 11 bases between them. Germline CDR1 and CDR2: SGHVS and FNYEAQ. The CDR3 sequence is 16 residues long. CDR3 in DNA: TGTGCCAGCAGCTTAGGGGGGGGTGCAAGCAATCAGCCCCAGCATTTT. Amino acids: CASSLGGGASNQPQHF. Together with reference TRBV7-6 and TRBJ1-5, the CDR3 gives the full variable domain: GAGVSQSPRYKVTKRGQDVALRCDPISGHVSLYWYRQALGQGPEFLTYFNYEAQQDKSGLPNDRFSAERPEGSISTLTIQRTEQRDSAMYRCASSLGGGASNQPQHFGDGTRLSIL.

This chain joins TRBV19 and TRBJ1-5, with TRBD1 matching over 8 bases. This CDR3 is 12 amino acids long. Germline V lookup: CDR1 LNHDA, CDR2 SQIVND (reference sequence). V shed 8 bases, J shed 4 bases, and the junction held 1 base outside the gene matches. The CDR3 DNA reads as TGTGCCAGTGGACAGGGTAATCAGCCCCAGCATTTT. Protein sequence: CASGQGNQPQHF.

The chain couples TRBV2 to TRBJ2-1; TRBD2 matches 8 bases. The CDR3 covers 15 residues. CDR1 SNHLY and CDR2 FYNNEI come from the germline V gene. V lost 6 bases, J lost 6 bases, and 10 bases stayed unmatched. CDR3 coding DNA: TGTGCCAGCAGCGTCAGCGGGAGAGCCGTCAATGAGCAGTTCTTC. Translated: CASSVSGRAVNEQFF.

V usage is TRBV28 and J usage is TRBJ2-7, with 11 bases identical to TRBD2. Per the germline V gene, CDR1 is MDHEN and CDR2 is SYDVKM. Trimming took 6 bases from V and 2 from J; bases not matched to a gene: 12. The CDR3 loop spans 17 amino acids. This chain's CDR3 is CASRRTFSGLAAYEQYF. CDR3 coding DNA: TGTGCCAGCAGGAGGACCTTTTCGGGACTAGCGGCCTACGAGCAGTACTTC.

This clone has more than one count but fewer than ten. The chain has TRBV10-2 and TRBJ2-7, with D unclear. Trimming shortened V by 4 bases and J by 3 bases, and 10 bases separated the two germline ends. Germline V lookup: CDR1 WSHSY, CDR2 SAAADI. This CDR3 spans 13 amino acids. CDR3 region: CASSGNSYYEQYF. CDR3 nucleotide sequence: TGCGCCAGCAGTGGGAACAGCTACTACGAGCAGTACTTC.

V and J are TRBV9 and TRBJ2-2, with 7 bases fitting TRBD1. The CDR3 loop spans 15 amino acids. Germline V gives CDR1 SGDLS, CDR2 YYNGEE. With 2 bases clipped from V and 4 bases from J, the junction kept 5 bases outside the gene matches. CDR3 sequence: CASSVRDRFTGELFF. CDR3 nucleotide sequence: TGTGCCAGCAGCGTCCGGGACAGATTCACCGGGGAGCTGTTTTTT.

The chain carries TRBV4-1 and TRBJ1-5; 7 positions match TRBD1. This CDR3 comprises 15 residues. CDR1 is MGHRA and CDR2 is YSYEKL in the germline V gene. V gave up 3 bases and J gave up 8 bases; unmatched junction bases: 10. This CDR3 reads CASSQTQGGTEPQHF. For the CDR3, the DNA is TGCGCCAGCAGCCAGACTCAGGGGGGAACGGAGCCCCAGCATTTT.

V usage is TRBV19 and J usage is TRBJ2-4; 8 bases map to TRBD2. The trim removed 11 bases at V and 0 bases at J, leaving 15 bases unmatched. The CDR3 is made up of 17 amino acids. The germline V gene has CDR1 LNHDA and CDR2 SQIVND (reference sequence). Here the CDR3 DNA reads TGTGCCTCACGCAGGACTAGCCAAAGTCTAGCCAAAAACATTCAGTACTTC. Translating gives CASRRTSQSLAKNIQYF.

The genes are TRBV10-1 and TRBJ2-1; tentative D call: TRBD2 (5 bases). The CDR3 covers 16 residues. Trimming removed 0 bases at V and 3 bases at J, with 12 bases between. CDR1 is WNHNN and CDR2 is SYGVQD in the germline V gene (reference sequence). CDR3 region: CASSESAGALYNEQFF. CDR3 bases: TGCGCCAGCAGTGAGTCGGCGGGTGCCCTCTACAATGAGCAGTTCTTC.

The CDR3 DNA is TGTGCCAGCTCACGGCAGGGGAGCTCCTATAATTCACCCCTCCACTTT. Translating gives CASSRQGSSYNSPLHF. J is TRBJ1-6 and V is TRBV18; D possibly corresponds to TRBD1 (6 bases). Germline V gene sequence: CDR1 KGHSH, CDR2 LQKENI. The CDR3 length is 16 residues. V dropped 4 bases and J dropped 0 bases, with 10 bases sitting between them.

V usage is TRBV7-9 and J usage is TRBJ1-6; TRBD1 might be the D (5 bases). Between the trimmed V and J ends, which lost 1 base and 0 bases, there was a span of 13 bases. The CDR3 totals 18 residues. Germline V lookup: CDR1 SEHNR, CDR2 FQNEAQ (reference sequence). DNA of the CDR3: TGTGCCAGCAGCTTAGTTTCGGGGGGGAGCTCCTATAATTCACCCCTCCACTTT. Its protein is CASSLVSGGSSYNSPLHF.

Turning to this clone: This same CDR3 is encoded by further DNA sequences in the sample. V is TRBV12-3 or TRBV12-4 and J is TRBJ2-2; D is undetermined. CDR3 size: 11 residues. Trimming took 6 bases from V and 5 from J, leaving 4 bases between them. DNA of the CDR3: TGTGCCAGCAGGGAAACCGGGGAGCTGTTTTTT. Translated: CASRETGELFF.

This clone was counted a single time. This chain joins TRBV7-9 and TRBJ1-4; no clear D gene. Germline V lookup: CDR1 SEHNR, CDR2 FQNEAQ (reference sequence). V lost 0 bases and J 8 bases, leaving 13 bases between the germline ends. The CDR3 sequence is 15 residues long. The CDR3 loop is CASSLAVAGNEKLFF. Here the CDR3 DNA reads TGTGCCAGCAGCTTAGCGGTTGCTGGAAACGAAAAACTGTTTTTT.